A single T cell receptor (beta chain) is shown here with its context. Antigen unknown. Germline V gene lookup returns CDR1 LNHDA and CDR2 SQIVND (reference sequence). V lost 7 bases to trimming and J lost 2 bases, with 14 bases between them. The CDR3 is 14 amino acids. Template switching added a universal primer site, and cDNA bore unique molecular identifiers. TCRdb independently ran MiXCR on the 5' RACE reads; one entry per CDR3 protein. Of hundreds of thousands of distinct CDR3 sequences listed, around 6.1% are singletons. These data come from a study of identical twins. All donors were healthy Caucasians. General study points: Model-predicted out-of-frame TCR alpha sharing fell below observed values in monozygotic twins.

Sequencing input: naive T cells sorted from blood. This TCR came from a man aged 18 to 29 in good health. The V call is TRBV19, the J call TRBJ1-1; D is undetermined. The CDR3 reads CASKYPRVNTEAFF. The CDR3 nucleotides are TGTGCCAGTAAATACCCAAGAGTTAACACTGAAGCTTTCTTT.